This is a list of T cell receptor beta chains from one sample in a study of metastatic and nonmetastatic thyroid tumors. From the PCR reads, TCRdb re-called clones with MiXCR. The sample lists some 84,000 clones, 8% to 9.5% occurring once. Sequencing used blood. Receptors originate from a female donor with papillary thyroid cancer or a benign thyroid nodule (not recorded which). Some clones in this sample may be carry-over from other donors' samples. Each CDR3 is given with its conserved first and last residue. The D gene is left open where the match is weak. Part of the rows lack a size; the others show once, few, many or a class for expanded clones.

v_gene	abundance	d_gene	j_gene	CDR3aa	CDR3nt
TRBV13	NA	NA	TRBJ2-2	CASSPVGVTNTGELFF	TGTGCCAGCAGCCCCGTGGGGGTCACCAACACCGGGGAGCTGTTTTTT
TRBV29-1	NA	TRBD1	TRBJ2-3	CSVEDSGTGRTDTQYF	TGCAGCGTTGAAGACTCCGGGACAGGGCGTACAGATACGCAGTATTTT
TRBV19	many	TRBD1	TRBJ1-4	CASSTGTVEKLFF	TGTGCCAGTAGTACCGGGACAGTCGAAAAACTGTTTTTT
TRBV30	few	NA	TRBJ1-1	CAWSPSGLEAFF	TGTGCCTGGAGTCCCTCCGGCTTAGAAGCTTTCTTT
TRBV18	many	TRBD1	TRBJ2-1	CASSQRTGYNEQFF	TGTGCCAGCTCACAGCGGACAGGCTACAATGAGCAGTTCTTC
TRBV6-2/TRBV6-3	many	NA	TRBJ1-2	CASSFGGTARGYTF	TGTGCCAGCAGTTTCGGGGGGACCGCCAGAGGCTACACCTTC
TRBV3-1	many	NA	TRBJ2-2	CASSQEGVASGNTGELFF	TGTGCCAGCAGCCAAGAAGGGGTGGCGAGCGGTAACACCGGGGAGCTGTTTTTT
TRBV6-1	many	NA	TRBJ2-7	CASRALGEQYF	TGTGCCAGCAGGGCTCTCGGGGAGCAGTACTTC
TRBV11-1	many	TRBD1	TRBJ1-1	CASSFRDRGPLGTEAFF	TGTGCCAGCAGCTTTCGGGACAGGGGACCCCTCGGCACTGAAGCTTTCTTT
TRBV30	few	TRBD1	TRBJ2-5	CAWSRGGPETQYF	TGTGCCTGGAGTAGAGGGGGCCCAGAGACCCAGTACTTC
TRBV3-1	many	NA	TRBJ1-5	CASSLYSNQPQHF	TGTGCCAGCAGCTTATATAGCAATCAGCCCCAGCATTTT
TRBV5-1	many	TRBD2	TRBJ2-1	CASSLGLAGGPYNEQFF	TGCGCCAGCAGTTTAGGACTAGCGGGGGGGCCCTACAATGAGCAGTTCTTC
TRBV7-8	many	NA	TRBJ1-3	CASSLTSYPGNTIYF	TGTGCCAGCAGCTTAACGAGCTACCCTGGAAACACCATATATTTT
TRBV28	many	TRBD2	TRBJ2-1	CASSYLAGGLNEQFF	TGTGCCAGCAGCTATCTAGCGGGGGGGCTTAATGAGCAGTTCTTC
TRBV7-8	many	NA	TRBJ2-4	CASSFQGNIQYF	TGTGCCAGCAGCTTTCAGGGAAACATTCAGTACTTC
TRBV6-1	many	NA	TRBJ1-5	CASSGTDNQPQHF	TGTGCCAGCAGCGGGACGGATAATCAGCCCCAGCATTTT
TRBV6-1	many	NA	TRBJ1-2	CASSERWQGYLYYGYTF	TGTGCCAGCAGTGAAAGGTGGCAGGGGTACTTATACTATGGCTACACCTTC
TRBV2	many	NA	TRBJ1-2	CASRGLLGYTF	TGTGCCAGCAGGGGGCTGCTTGGCTACACCTTC
TRBV20-1	many	NA	TRBJ1-2	CSAADTWYGYTF	TGCAGTGCAGCGGACACGTGGTATGGCTACACCTTC
TRBV2	few	NA	TRBJ2-6	CASSEAKGAGANVLTF	TGTGCCAGCAGTGAAGCCAAAGGGGCTGGGGCCAACGTCCTGACTTTC
TRBV6-6	many	TRBD1	TRBJ2-2	CASSYGGTGGTGELFF	TGTGCCAGCAGTTACGGGGGGACAGGGGGCACCGGGGAGCTGTTTTTT
TRBV7-9	many	NA	TRBJ2-3	CASRGADTQYF	TGTGCCAGCAGGGGGGCAGATACGCAGTATTTT
TRBV27	NA	NA	TRBJ1-5	CASSTGNNQPQHF	TGTGCCAGCAGTACGGGGAACAATCAGCCCCAGCATTTT
TRBV7-9	many	NA	TRBJ1-1	CASSLQNTEAFF	TGTGCCAGCAGCTTGCAGAACACTGAAGCTTTCTTT
TRBV7-2	many	NA	TRBJ2-5	CASNKPPTALNQETQYF	TGTGCCAGCAACAAACCACCCACCGCGCTGAACCAAGAGACCCAGTACTTC
TRBV3-1	many	TRBD1	TRBJ1-3	CASSPREDRTSGNTIYF	TGTGCCAGCAGCCCTAGGGAGGACAGGACCTCTGGAAACACCATATATTTT
TRBV30	many	TRBD1	TRBJ1-2	CACPRRQGQVIGYTF	TGTGCCTGCCCGCGGCGACAGGGTCAGGTGATTGGCTACACCTTC
TRBV20-1	many	TRBD2	TRBJ2-3	CSASAGTSGGIIPQYF	TGCAGTGCTAGCGCCGGGACTAGCGGGGGGATCATTCCGCAGTATTTT
TRBV5-1	NA	TRBD2	TRBJ2-5	CASSLSTGGPQETQYF	TGCGCCAGCAGCTTATCCACGGGGGGGCCCCAAGAGACCCAGTACTTC
TRBV10-2	few	TRBD1	TRBJ1-2	CASGDRGRGYTF	TGCGCCAGCGGGGACAGGGGACGTGGCTACACCTTC
TRBV20-1	many	NA	TRBJ2-1	CSARTGLDYNEQFF	TGCAGTGCTAGAACGGGGCTAGATTACAATGAGCAGTTCTTC
TRBV5-5	many	NA	TRBJ1-2	CASSAAGTWDTF	TGTGCCAGCAGCGCGGCCGGGACGTGGGACACCTTC
TRBV19	many	NA	TRBJ2-3	CASSPAPAFPDTQYF	TGTGCCAGTAGTCCGGCCCCCGCATTCCCAGATACGCAGTATTTT
TRBV6-1	few	TRBD2	TRBJ2-1	CASSQLAASYNEQFF	TGTGCCAGCAGTCAGCTAGCGGCCTCCTACAATGAGCAGTTCTTC
TRBV12-3/TRBV12-4	NA	NA	TRBJ1-6	CASSFPDSPLHF	TGTGCCAGCAGTTTTCCGGATTCACCCCTCCACTTT
TRBV6-1	many	TRBD1	TRBJ2-1	CASSRGPTGTYNEQFF	TGTGCCAGCAGTCGGGGCCCGACAGGGACCTACAATGAGCAGTTCTTC
TRBV27	many	NA	TRBJ2-7	CASSLLGGEQYF	TGTGCCAGCAGTTTACTTGGGGGCGAGCAGTACTTC
TRBV19	NA	NA	TRBJ2-7	CASRSELDGTYEQYF	TGTGCCAGTAGGAGTGAACTGGACGGAACCTACGAGCAGTACTTC
TRBV6-4	many	NA	TRBJ1-1	CASSAGAMNTEAFF	TGTGCCAGCAGTGCGGGGGCTATGAACACTGAAGCTTTCTTT
TRBV27	many	TRBD1	TRBJ1-6	CASSSRQGNSPLHF	TGTGCCAGCAGTTCTAGACAGGGAAATTCACCCCTCCACTTT
TRBV3-1	many	TRBD1	TRBJ2-6	CASSIPGQGANVLTF	TGTGCCAGCAGTATACCGGGACAGGGGGCCAACGTCCTGACTTTC
TRBV2	few	TRBD1	TRBJ2-7	CASSGEGQGGEQYF	TGTGCCAGCAGTGGCGAGGGACAGGGGGGCGAGCAGTACTTC
TRBV19	many	TRBD1	TRBJ1-2	CASSIGDRTGGGYTF	TGTGCCAGTAGTATAGGGGACAGGACGGGGGGCGGCTACACCTTC
TRBV4-1	many	NA	TRBJ1-1	CASSLGRWTEAFF	TGCGCCAGCAGCCTGGGGAGGTGGACTGAAGCTTTCTTT
TRBV6-1	many	TRBD2	TRBJ2-7	CASRVPSGGTYEQYF	TGTGCCAGCAGGGTCCCTAGCGGGGGGACCTACGAGCAGTACTTC
TRBV18	many	NA	TRBJ2-3	CASSPPVVGHATQYF	TGTGCCAGCTCACCACCGGTCGTGGGGCATGCTACGCAGTATTTT
TRBV6-4	many	NA	TRBJ2-3	CASSDLGGTDTQYF	TGTGCCAGCAGTGACTTAGGGGGGACAGATACGCAGTATTTT
TRBV5-1	few	NA	TRBJ2-1	CAGSLSPGTYNEQFF	TGCGCCGGCAGCTTGAGTCCAGGGACCTACAATGAGCAGTTCTTC
TRBV19	many	TRBD2	TRBJ2-7	CASSKGLAVPYEQYF	TGTGCCAGTAGTAAGGGACTAGCGGTTCCCTACGAGCAGTACTTC
TRBV6-1	many	NA	TRBJ1-3	CASRRKLGTASGNTIYF	TGTGCCAGCAGACGCAAACTAGGGACGGCCTCTGGAAACACCATATATTTT
TRBV20-1	many	NA	TRBJ2-3	CSARDSSGAREADTQYF	TGCAGTGCTAGAGACTCCTCCGGGGCCCGAGAGGCAGATACGCAGTATTTT
TRBV9	NA	NA	TRBJ1-4	CASSVVSQGGEKLFF	TGTGCCAGCAGCGTAGTCTCGCAGGGTGGCGAAAAACTGTTTTTT
TRBV20-1	many	TRBD1	TRBJ2-7	CSALNRGKGSYEQYF	TGCAGTGCGCTCAACAGGGGGAAGGGGTCCTACGAGCAGTACTTC
TRBV30	NA	NA	TRBJ2-3	CAWSLENTDTQYF	TGTGCCTGGAGTCTAGAGAACACAGATACGCAGTATTTT
TRBV4-1	few	NA	TRBJ1-2	CASNQDQTVKVGYTF	TGCGCCAGCAACCAAGATCAGACAGTAAAAGTGGGCTACACCTTC
TRBV9	NA	NA	TRBJ2-7	CASSVGRQAPYEQYF	TGTGCCAGCAGCGTAGGGCGGCAGGCCCCCTACGAGCAGTACTTC
TRBV5-1	many	TRBD1	TRBJ1-4	CASSPRDRGGEKLFF	TGCGCCAGCAGCCCTCGGGACAGGGGGGGAGAAAAACTGTTTTTT